Following are 4 T cell receptor beta chains from one sample sequenced in a study of STAT5B mutations in CD4+ large granular lymphocyte leukemia. Only in-frame clones appear in the TCRdb table, and some are missing; sequencing was by immunoSEQ multiplex PCR. The table lists some 29,000 clones, 70% to 85% of them singletons. Material for sequencing was CD4+ T cells from blood buffy coats. The receptors were gathered from a human donor in good health.

The chain employs TRBV4-2 and TRBJ2-1, with TRBD2 matching over 8 bases. Per the germline V gene, CDR1 is LGHNA and CDR2 is YNFKEQ. The CDR3 has 15 residues. V shed 1 base, J shed 2 bases, and the junction held 1 base outside the gene matches. The CDR3 region is CASSQAGGAYNEQFF. For the CDR3, the DNA is TGTGCCAGCAGCCAAGCGGGGGGGGCCTACAATGAGCAGTTCTTC.

This rearrangement joins TRBV5-6 to TRBJ2-1, with D possibly matching TRBD2 (6 bases). Trimming removed 4 bases at V and 6 bases at J, with 14 bases between. Germline V gene sequence: CDR1 SGHDT, CDR2 YYEEEE. The CDR3 has 14 residues. This CDR3 reads CASSNDWGLNEQFF. The CDR3 DNA is TGTGCCAGCAGCAACGACTGGGGACTCAATGAGCAGTTCTTC.

Concerning this clone itself: A junction end diverges from the germline sequence, so it may reflect a read error. The CDR3 loop is CASSQVSVWGFFSF. The CDR3 region has the DNA TGCGCCAGCAGCCAAGTTTCCGTTTGGGGATTTTTTTCCTTC. J is TRBJ1-2 and V is TRBV4-1; D is unresolved. This CDR3 has 14 amino acids. The V gene's germline CDR1 is MGHRA and CDR2 YSYEKL.

The chain is built from TRBV14 and TRBJ2-1, with 7 bases fitting TRBD2. The CDR3 is 13 residues long. The V segment lost 3 bases and the J segment 5 bases; nucleotides outside the gene matches: 1. Germline V lookup: CDR1 SGHDN, CDR2 FVKESK. Written as DNA, the CDR3 is TGTGCCAGCAGCCAGGGACTAAACAATGAGCAGTTCTTC. Translating gives CASSQGLNNEQFF.